These T cell receptor beta chains were read from a single sample in a study of low-dose radiotherapy and immunotherapy resistance in tumors. TCRdb used MiXCR to reprocess the reads, holding one entry per CDR3 protein. The table includes under 90,000 distinct CDR3 sequences, about a sixth detected once. Sequencing was performed on PBMCs, taken after low-dose radiotherapy plus immunotherapy. These receptors all come from a male donor with prostate cancer. Each CDR3 is given with its conserved first and last residue. A D gene is named only where the DNA matches it firmly. Clone size is stated in some rows and not others, as once, few, many or a class when expanded.

J gene	D gene	V gene	clone size	CDR3 DNA	CDR3 protein
TRBJ2-7	NA	TRBV19	many	TGTGCCAGTAGTTCAACGGGGACTCACTACGAGCAGTACTTC	CASSSTGTHYEQYF
TRBJ1-2	NA	TRBV29-1	many	TGCAGCGTTTGGACGGGAGCTAACTATGGCTACACCTTC	CSVWTGANYGYTF
TRBJ2-2	TRBD1	TRBV6-6	few	TGTGCCAGCAGTTACTTAGGACAGGGTATTACCGGGGAGCTGTTTTTT	CASSYLGQGITGELFF
TRBJ2-7	NA	TRBV30	many	TGTGCCTTTGCCGGGTCCCACAATTCAGAGCAGTACTTC	CAFAGSHNSEQYF
TRBJ1-5	TRBD1	TRBV15	many	TGTGCCACCAGCAGAGATCGCGGGGACAGGGTGCTCAATCAGCCCCAGCATTTT	CATSRDRGDRVLNQPQHF
TRBJ1-3	NA	TRBV28	many	TGTGCCAGCAGTTTACACGGACAGCCAAACTCTGGAAACACCATATATTTT	CASSLHGQPNSGNTIYF
TRBJ2-1	TRBD2	TRBV30	many	TGTGCCTGGAGTAGCGGGGATTACAATGAGCAGTTCTTC	CAWSSGDYNEQFF
TRBJ1-1	NA	TRBV19	many	TGTGCCAGTAGTCTCGCGAGGGGGGGCGTCGCTGAAGCTTTCTTT	CASSLARGGVAEAFF
TRBJ1-5	NA	TRBV2	many	TGTGCCAGCAGTGCGGGAAGCAATCAGCCCCAGCATTTT	CASSAGSNQPQHF
TRBJ1-4	NA	TRBV5-1	NA	TGCGCCAGCAGCTTGTCCGGGACTAATGAAAAGCTGTTTTTT	CASSLSGTNEKLFF
TRBJ2-1	TRBD2	TRBV2	many	TGTGCCGTTCGGACTAGCGGGAGGGTCAATGAGCAGTTCTTC	CAVRTSGRVNEQFF
TRBJ1-6	TRBD1	TRBV10-3	many	TGTGCCATCAGTGGGGGACAGGCCAATTCACCCCTCCACTTT	CAISGGQANSPLHF
TRBJ2-5	TRBD2	TRBV30	many	TGTGCCTGGAGTGTAGGGTTAGCGGGAGACGAGACCCAGTACTTC	CAWSVGLAGDETQYF
TRBJ1-4	NA	TRBV5-1	many	TGCGCCAGCAGCCATGGACAGAATGAAAAACTGTTTTTT	CASSHGQNEKLFF
TRBJ1-5	NA	TRBV6-2/TRBV6-3	many	TGTGCCAGCAGGAGGGCCGGAGGCAATCAGCCCCAGCATTTT	CASRRAGGNQPQHF
TRBJ1-2	NA	TRBV19	many	TGTGCCAGTAGCGACAAGGGGGGCTATGGCTACACCTTC	CASSDKGGYGYTF
TRBJ1-2	NA	TRBV20-1	NA	TGCAGTGCTAACACGGATAACTATGGCTACACCTTC	CSANTDNYGYTF
TRBJ2-2	NA	TRBV9	many	TGTGCCAGCAGCGTAGAACCTAACACCGGGGAGCTGTTTTTT	CASSVEPNTGELFF
TRBJ2-1	NA	TRBV6-2/TRBV6-3	many	TGTGCCAGCAGTTCGAGACCCGTGGGGCGTAACAATGAGCAGTTCTTC	CASSSRPVGRNNEQFF
TRBJ2-4	TRBD2	TRBV6-1	many	TGTGCCAGCAGCTCTACTAGCGGGAGATCAGTAGGGTACTTC	CASSSTSGRSVGYF
TRBJ1-2	NA	TRBV28	many	TGTGCCAGCCGGGGAGCGGGGCTTGGCTACACCTTC	CASRGAGLGYTF
TRBJ2-1	NA	TRBV6-2/TRBV6-3	many	TGTGCCAGCAACCCATATTCAGCGGCGGACAATGAGCAGTTCTTC	CASNPYSAADNEQFF
TRBJ2-3	NA	TRBV6-2/TRBV6-3	many	TGTGCCAGCAGTTACTCGAGACCATCAGATACGCAGTATTTT	CASSYSRPSDTQYF
TRBJ2-1	TRBD2	TRBV11-2	many	TGTGCCAGCAGCTTAATCGGGACTAGGAGTGAGCAGTTCTTC	CASSLIGTRSEQFF
TRBJ1-2	NA	TRBV15	many	TGTGCCACCAGCGGTTCGGACAGTCCTAACTATGGCTACACCTTC	CATSGSDSPNYGYTF
TRBJ2-2	NA	TRBV5-1	NA	NA	CASSFATGLGELFFF
TRBJ2-2	NA	TRBV20-1	many	TGCAGTGCTAGAGATTTTGGCAGGGTGAACACCGGGGAGCTGTTTTTT	CSARDFGRVNTGELFF
TRBJ2-7	TRBD2	TRBV6-2/TRBV6-3	few	TGTGCCAGCGGCCGCGGGGGCGAGCAGTACTTC	CASGRGGEQYF
TRBJ2-1	NA	TRBV20-1	many	TGCAGTGCTAGAAACCCGACAGGCTCCTACAATGAGCAGTTCTTC	CSARNPTGSYNEQFF
TRBJ1-6	TRBD1	TRBV9	many	TGTGCCAGCAGCCCAACAGGGGGATCAGGAAATTCACCCCTCCACTTT	CASSPTGGSGNSPLHF
TRBJ2-1	NA	TRBV7-8	many	TGTGCCAGCATGACAACGGGAGTTAGCTACAATGAGCAGTTCTTC	CASMTTGVSYNEQFF
TRBJ2-1	TRBD1	TRBV30	NA	TGTGCCTGGAGTGTGGTTGGCAGGGGGCGATACAATGAGCAGTTCTTC	CAWSVVGRGRYNEQFF
TRBJ1-4	NA	TRBV12-3/TRBV12-4	many	TGTGCCAGCAGTTATAGGGATCCGGCTAATGAAAAACTGTTTTTT	CASSYRDPANEKLFF
TRBJ1-1	TRBD1	TRBV14	many	TGTGCCAGCAGCCGACAGGGTGCTGGGACTGAAGCTTTCTTT	CASSRQGAGTEAFF
TRBJ2-2	NA	TRBV28	once	TGTGCCAGCAGTCAGCTACGAAGGACACGATACGACACCGGGGAGCTGTTTTTT	CASSQLRRTRYDTGELFF
TRBJ1-4	NA	TRBV27	few	TGTGCCACCCTACCCTCCTGGGGTGGAAGTGAAAAACTGTTTTTT	CATLPSWGGSEKLFF
TRBJ2-2	NA	TRBV13	many	TGTGCCAGCAGCTTAGGAGTCTCCGGGGAGCTGTTTTTT	CASSLGVSGELFF
TRBJ2-2	TRBD2	TRBV4-2	many	TGTGCCAGCAGCCAAGGAGGCGGGAGGGATGACACCGGGGAGCTGTTTTTT	CASSQGGGRDDTGELFF
TRBJ2-3	NA	TRBV27	many	TGTGCCAGCAGTTTACGGGACCCAGTTCTTGGTACGCAGTATTTT	CASSLRDPVLGTQYF
TRBJ2-3	NA	TRBV7-9	many	TGTGCCAGCAGCAACGGCGGCGCCGGGAGCCACGGCACGCAGTATTTT	CASSNGGAGSHGTQYF
TRBJ1-4	NA	TRBV7-6	many	TGTGCCAGCAGCTTAGCTGCAAGCGGACAGTCTAATGAAAAACTGTTTTTT	CASSLAASGQSNEKLFF
TRBJ2-1	NA	TRBV7-3	many	TGTGCCAGCAGCTTCAGGGCCGGGGACAATGAGCAGTTCTTC	CASSFRAGDNEQFF
TRBJ2-7	NA	TRBV28	many	TGTGCCAGCAGTCTTGGAGGGATTCGCTACGAGCAGTACTTC	CASSLGGIRYEQYF
TRBJ2-5	NA	TRBV28	many	TGTGCCAGCAGTCCACATACTGCTGGGGCACAACAAGAGACCCAGTACTTC	CASSPHTAGAQQETQYF
TRBJ1-1	NA	TRBV20-1	many	TGCAGTGCTATTCCCGCGAACACTGAAGCTTTCTTT	CSAIPANTEAFF
TRBJ2-7	TRBD1	TRBV28	many	TGTGCCAGCAGTCGCTTACAGGGGTTGCAGTACTTC	CASSRLQGLQYF
TRBJ2-1	NA	TRBV28	many	TGTGCCAGCAGGGAAACGGACAGAAATGAGCAGTTCTTC	CASRETDRNEQFF
TRBJ2-7	NA	TRBV29-1	few	TGCAGCGGTGGTGGACATGAGTACGAGCAGTACTTC	CSGGGHEYEQYF